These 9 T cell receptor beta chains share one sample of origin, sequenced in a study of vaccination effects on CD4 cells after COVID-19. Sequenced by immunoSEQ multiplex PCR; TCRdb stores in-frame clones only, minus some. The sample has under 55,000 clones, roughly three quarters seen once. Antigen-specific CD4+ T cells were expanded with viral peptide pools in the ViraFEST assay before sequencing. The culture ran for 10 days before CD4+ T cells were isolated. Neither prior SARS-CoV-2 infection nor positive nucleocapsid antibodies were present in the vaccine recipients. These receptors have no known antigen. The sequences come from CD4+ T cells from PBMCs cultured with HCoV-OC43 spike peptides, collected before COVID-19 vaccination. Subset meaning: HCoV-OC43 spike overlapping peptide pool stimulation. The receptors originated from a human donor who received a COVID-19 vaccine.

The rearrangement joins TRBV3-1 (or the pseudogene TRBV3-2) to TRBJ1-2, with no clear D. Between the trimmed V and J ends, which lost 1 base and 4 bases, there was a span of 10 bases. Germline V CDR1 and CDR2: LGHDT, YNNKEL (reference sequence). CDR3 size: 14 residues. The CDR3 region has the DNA TGTGCCAGCAGCCAAGTTTCAGGAGGCTATGGCTACACCTTC. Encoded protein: CASSQVSGGYGYTF.

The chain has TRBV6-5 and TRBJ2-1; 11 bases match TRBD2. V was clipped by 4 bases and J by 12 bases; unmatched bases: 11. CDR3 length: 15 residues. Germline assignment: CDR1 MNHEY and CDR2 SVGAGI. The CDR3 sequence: CASSSPSGGPPVQFF. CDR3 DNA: TGTGCCAGCAGTTCCCCTAGCGGGGGGCCCCCGGTGCAGTTCTTC.

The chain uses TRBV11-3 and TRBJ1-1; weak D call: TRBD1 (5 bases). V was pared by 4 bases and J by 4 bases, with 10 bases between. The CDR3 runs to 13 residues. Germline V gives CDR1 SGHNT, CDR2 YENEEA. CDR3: CASSSLGGTEAFF. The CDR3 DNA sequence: TGTGCCAGCAGCTCCCTGGGGGGCACTGAAGCTTTCTTT.

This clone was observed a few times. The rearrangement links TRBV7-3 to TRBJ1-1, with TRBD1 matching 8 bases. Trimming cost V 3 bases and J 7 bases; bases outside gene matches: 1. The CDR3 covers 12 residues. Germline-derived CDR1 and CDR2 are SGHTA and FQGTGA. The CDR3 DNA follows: TGTGCCAGCAGCTTCGACAGGGGTGAAGCTTTCTTT. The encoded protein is CASSFDRGEAFF.

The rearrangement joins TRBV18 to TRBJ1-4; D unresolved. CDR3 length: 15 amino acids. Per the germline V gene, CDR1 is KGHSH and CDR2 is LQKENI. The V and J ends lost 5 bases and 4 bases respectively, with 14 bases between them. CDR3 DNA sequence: TGTGCCAGCTCAGTCGCCGGAGGGCTTAATGAAAAACTGTTTTTT. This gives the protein CASSVAGGLNEKLFF.

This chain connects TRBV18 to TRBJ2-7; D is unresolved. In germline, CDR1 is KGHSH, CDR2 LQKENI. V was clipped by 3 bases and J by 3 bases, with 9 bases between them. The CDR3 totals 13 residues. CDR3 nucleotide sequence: TGTGCCAGCTCACCCTCCTCCTTCTACGAGCAGTACGTC. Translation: CASSPSSFYEQYV.

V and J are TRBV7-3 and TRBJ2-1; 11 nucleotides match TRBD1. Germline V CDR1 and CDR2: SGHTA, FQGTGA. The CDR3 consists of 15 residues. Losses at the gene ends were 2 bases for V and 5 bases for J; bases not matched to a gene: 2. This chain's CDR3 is CASSLGQGAHNEQFF. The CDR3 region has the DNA TGTGCCAGCAGCTTAGGACAGGGGGCGCACAATGAGCAGTTCTTC. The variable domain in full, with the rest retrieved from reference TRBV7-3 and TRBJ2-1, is GAGVSQTPSNKVTEKGKYVELRCDPISGHTALYWYRQSLGQGPEFLIYFQGTGAADDSGLPNDRFFAVRPEGSVSTLKIQRTERGDSAVYLCASSLGQGAHNEQFFGPGTRLTVL.

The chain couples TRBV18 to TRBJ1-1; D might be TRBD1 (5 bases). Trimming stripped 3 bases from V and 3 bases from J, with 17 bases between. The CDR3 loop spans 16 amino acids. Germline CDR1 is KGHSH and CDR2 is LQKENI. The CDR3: CASSPQGFGGDTEAFF. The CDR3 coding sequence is TGTGCCAGCTCACCCCAAGGGTTTGGGGGGGACACTGAAGCTTTCTTT.

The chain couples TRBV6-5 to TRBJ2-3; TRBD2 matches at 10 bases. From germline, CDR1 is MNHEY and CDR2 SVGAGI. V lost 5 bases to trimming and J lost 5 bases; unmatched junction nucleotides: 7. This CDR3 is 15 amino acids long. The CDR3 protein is CASSLLAGQGDTQYF. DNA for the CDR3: TGTGCCAGCAGTCTACTAGCGGGGCAGGGAGATACGCAGTATTTT.